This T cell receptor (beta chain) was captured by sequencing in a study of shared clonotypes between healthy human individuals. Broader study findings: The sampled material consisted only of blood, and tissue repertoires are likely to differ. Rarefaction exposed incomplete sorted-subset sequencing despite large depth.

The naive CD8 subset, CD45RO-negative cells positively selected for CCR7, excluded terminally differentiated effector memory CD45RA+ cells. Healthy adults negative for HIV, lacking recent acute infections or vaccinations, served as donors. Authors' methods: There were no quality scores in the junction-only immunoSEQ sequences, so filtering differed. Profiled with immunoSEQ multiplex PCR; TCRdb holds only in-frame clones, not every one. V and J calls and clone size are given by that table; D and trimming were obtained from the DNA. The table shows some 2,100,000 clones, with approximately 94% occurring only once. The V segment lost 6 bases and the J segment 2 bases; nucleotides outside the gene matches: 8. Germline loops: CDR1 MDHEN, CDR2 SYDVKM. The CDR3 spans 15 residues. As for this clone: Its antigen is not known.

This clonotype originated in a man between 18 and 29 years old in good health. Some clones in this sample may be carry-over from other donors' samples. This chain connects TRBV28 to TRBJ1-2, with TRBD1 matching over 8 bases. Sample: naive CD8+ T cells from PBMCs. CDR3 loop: CASRSPRTGNYGYTF. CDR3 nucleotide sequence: TGTGCCAGCAGGTCCCCCCGGACAGGGAACTATGGCTACACCTTC.